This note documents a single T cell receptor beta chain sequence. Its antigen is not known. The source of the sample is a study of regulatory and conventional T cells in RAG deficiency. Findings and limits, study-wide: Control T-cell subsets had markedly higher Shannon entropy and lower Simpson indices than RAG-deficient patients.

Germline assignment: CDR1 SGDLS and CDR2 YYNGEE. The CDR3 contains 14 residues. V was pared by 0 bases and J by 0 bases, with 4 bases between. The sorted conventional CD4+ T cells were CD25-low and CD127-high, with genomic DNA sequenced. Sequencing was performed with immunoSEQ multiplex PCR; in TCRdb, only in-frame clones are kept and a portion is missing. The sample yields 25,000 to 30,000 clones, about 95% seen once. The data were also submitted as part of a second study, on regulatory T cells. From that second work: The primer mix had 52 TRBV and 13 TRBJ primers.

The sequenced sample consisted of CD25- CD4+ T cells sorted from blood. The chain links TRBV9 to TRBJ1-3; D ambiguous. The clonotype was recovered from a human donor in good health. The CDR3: CASSVGNSGNTIYF. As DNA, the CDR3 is TGTGCCAGCAGCGTAGGTAACTCTGGAAACACCATATATTTT.